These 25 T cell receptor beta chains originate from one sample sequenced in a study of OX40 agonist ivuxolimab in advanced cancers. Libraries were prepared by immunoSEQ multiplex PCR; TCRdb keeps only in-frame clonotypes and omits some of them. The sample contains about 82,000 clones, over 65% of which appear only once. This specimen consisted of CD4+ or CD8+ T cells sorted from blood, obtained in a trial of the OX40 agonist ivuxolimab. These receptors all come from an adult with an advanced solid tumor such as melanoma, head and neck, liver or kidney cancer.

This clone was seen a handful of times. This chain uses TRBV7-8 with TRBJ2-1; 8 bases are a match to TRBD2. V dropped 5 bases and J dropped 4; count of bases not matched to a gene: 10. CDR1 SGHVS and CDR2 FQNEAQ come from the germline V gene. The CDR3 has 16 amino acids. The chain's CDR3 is CASSLGSGDHYNEQFF. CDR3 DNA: TGTGCCAGCAGCCTAGGTAGCGGGGACCATTACAATGAGCAGTTCTTC.

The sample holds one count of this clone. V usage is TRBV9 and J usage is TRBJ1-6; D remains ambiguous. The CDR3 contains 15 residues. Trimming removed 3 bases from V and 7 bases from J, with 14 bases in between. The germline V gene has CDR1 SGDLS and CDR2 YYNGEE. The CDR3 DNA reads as TGTGCCAGCAGCGACCGAGGACGGACCAATTCACCCCTCCACTTT. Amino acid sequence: CASSDRGRTNSPLHF.

CDR3 in DNA: TGCGCCAGCAGCCAAGAACAAACTAGAACAGATACGCAGTATTTT. This encodes CASSQEQTRTDTQYF. The rearrangement uses TRBV4-3 and TRBJ2-3; perhaps TRBD2 as D (5 bases). V was cut by 0 bases and J by 3 bases, with 10 bases left in between. CDR1 and CDR2 (germline): LGHNA, YSLEER. This CDR3 region has 15 residues.

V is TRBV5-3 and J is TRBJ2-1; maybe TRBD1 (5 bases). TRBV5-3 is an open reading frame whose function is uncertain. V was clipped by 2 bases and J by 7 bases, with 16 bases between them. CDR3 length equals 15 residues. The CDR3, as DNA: TGTGCCAGAAGCTTAGGGGCCCCCGAACTTAATGAGCAGTTCTTC. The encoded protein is CARSLGAPELNEQFF.

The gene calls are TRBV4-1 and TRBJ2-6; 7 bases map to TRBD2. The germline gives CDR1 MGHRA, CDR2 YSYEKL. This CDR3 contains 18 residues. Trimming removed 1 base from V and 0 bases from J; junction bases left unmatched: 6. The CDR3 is CASSQVPAGRSGANVLTF. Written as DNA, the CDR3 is TGCGCCAGCAGCCAAGTTCCAGCGGGGCGCTCTGGGGCCAACGTCCTGACTTTC.

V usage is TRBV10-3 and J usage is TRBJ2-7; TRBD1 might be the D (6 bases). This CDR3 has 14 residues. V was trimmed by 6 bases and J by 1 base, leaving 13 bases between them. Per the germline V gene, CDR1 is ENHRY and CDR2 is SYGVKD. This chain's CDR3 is CAISRTVDSYEQYF. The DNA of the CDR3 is TGTGCCATCAGCCGGACAGTCGATTCCTACGAGCAGTACTTC.

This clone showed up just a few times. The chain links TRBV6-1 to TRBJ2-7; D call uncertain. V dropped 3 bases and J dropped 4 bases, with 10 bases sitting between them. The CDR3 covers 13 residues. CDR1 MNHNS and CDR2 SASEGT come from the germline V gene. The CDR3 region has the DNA TGTGCCAGCAGTGAGGGCCTCAGATACGAGCAGTACTTC. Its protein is CASSEGLRYEQYF.

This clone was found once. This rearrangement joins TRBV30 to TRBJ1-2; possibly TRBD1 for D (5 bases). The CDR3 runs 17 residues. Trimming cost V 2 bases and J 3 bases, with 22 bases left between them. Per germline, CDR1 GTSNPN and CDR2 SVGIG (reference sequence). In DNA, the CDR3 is TGTGCCTGGAGTCACAAGGGCCAGGGCAAAGAAGACTATGGCTACACCTTC. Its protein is CAWSHKGQGKEDYGYTF.

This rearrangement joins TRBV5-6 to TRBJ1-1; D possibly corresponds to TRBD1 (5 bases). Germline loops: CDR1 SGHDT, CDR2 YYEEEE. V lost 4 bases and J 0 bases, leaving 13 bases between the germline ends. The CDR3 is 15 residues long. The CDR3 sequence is CASSTPRDLNTEAFF. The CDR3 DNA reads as TGTGCCAGCAGCACCCCGAGGGACCTGAACACTGAAGCTTTCTTT.

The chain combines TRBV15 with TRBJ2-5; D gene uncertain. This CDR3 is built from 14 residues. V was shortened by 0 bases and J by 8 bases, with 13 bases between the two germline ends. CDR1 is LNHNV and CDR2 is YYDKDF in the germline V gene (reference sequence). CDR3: CATSREGIRATQYF. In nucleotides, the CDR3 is TGTGCCACCAGCAGAGAGGGGATCCGAGCTACCCAGTACTTC.

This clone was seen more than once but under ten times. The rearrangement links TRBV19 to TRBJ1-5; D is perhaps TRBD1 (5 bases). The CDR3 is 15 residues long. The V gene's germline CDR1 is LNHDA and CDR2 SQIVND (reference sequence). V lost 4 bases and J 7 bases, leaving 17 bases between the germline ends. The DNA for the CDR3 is TGTGCCAGTAGTACCTCGAGGGGTATAGGGCAGCCCCAGCATTTT. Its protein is CASSTSRGIGQPQHF.

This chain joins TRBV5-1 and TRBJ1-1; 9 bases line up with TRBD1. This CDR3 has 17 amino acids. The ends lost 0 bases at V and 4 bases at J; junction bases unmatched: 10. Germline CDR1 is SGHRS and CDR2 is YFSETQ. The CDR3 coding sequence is TGCGCCAGCAGCTTGGAGCCGGGACAGGGATCAATCACTGAAGCTTTCTTT. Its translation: CASSLEPGQGSITEAFF.

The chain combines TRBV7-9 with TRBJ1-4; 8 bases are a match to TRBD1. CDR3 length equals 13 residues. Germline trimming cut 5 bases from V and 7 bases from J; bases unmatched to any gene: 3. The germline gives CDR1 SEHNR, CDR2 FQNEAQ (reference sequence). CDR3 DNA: TGTGCCAGCAGCACGGGGACAGGTGAAAAACTGTTTTTT. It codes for CASSTGTGEKLFF.

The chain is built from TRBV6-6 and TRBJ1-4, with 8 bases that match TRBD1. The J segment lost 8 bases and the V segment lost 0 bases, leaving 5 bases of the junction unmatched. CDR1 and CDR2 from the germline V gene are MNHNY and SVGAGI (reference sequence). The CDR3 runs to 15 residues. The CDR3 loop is CASSYSSRDREKLFF. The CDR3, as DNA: TGTGCCAGCAGTTACTCGTCCCGGGACAGGGAAAAACTGTTTTTT.

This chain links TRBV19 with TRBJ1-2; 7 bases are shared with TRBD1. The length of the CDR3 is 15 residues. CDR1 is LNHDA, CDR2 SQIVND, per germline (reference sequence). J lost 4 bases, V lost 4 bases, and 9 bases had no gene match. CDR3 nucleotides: TGTGCCAGTAGTACTAGGAGGGGGCCGAGCTATGGCTACACCTTC. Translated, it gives CASSTRRGPSYGYTF.

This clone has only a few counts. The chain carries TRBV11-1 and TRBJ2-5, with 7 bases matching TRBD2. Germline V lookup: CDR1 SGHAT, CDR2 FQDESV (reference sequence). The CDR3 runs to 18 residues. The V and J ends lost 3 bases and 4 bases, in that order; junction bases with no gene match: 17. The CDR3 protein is CASSFRGVPGLRSETQYF. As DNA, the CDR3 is TGTGCCAGCAGCTTCCGCGGTGTTCCGGGACTAAGGTCAGAGACCCAGTACTTC.

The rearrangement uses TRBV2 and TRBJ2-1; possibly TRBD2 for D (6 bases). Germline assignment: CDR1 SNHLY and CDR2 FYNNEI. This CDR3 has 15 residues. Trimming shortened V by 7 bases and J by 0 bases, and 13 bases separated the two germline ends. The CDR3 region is CASTPGGSSYNEQFF. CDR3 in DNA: TGTGCCAGCACCCCTGGGGGGTCCTCCTACAATGAGCAGTTCTTC.

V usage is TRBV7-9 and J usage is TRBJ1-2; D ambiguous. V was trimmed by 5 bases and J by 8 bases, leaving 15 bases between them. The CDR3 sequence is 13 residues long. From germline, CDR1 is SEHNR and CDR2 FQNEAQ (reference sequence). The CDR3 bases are TGTGCCAGCAGCCGAGGACGGGATTCAGGCTACACCTTC. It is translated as CASSRGRDSGYTF.

CDR3 DNA: TGCAGCGTTTCCTTGTCAGCGGGGAGTACAGATACGCAGTATTTT. This sequence encodes CSVSLSAGSTDTQYF. J is TRBJ2-3 and V is TRBV29-1; 7 bases line up with TRBD2. In germline, CDR1 is SQVTM, CDR2 ANQGSEA. Trimming removed 5 bases from V and 3 bases from J; junction bases left unmatched: 11. CDR3 size: 15 residues.

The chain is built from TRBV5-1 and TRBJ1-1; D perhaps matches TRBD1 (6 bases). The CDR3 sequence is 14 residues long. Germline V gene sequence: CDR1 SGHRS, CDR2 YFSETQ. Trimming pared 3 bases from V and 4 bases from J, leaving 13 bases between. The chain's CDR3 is CASSWRGGATEAFF. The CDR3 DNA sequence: TGCGCCAGCAGCTGGAGGGGGGGAGCCACTGAAGCTTTCTTT.

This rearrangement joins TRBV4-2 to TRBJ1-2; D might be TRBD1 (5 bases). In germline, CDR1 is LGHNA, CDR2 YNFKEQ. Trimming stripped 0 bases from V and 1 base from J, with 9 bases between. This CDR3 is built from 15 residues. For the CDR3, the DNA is TGTGCCAGCAGCCAAGATGGAGACAGTAACTATGGCTACACCTTC. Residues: CASSQDGDSNYGYTF.

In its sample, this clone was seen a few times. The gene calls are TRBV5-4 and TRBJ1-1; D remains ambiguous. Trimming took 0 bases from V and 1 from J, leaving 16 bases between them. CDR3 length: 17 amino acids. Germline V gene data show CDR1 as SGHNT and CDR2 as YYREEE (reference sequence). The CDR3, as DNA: TGTGCCAGCAGCTTGGCGTTGGGATGGTCGGGGAACACTGAAGCTTTCTTT. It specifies CASSLALGWSGNTEAFF.

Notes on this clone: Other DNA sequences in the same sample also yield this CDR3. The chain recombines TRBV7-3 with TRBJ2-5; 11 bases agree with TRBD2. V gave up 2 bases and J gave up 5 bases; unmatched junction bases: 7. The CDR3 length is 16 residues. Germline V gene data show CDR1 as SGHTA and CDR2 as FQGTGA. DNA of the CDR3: TGTGCCAGCAGCTTAGGGGTAGCGGGGGGGTCGGAGACCCAGTACTTC. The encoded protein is CASSLGVAGGSETQYF.

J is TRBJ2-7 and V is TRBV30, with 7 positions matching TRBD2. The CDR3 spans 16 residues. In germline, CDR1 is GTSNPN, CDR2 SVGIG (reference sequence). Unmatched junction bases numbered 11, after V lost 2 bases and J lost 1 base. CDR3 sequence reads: CAWSQGGFGMSYEQYF. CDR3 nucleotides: TGTGCCTGGAGTCAGGGAGGGTTTGGTATGTCCTACGAGCAGTACTTC.

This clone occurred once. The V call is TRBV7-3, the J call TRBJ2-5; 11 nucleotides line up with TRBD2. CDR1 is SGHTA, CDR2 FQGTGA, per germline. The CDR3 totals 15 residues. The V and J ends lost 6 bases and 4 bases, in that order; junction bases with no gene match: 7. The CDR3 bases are TGTGCCAGCAGTCCTAGCGGGGGGTATAGAGAGACCCAGTACTTC. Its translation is CASSPSGGYRETQYF.